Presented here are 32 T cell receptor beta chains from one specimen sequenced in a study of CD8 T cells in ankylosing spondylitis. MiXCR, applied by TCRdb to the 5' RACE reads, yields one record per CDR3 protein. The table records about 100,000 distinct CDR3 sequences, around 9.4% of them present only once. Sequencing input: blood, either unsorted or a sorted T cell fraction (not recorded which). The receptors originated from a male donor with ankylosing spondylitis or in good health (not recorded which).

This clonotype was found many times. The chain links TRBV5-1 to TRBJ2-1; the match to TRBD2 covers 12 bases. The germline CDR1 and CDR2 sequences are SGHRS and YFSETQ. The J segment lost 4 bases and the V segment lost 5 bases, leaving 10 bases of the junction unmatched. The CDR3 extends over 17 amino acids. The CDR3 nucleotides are TGCGCCAGCAGGGCTGCTAGCGGGGGGGCGTCTTACAATGAGCAGTTCTTC. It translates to CASRAASGGASYNEQFF.

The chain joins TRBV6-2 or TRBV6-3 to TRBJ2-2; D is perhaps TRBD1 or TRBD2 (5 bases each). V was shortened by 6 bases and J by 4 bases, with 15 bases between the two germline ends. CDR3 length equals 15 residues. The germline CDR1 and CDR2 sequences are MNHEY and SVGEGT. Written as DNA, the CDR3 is TGTGCCAGCAGCCCCGCGGTGGGGGTCACCGGGGAGCTGTTTTTT. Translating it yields CASSPAVGVTGELFF.

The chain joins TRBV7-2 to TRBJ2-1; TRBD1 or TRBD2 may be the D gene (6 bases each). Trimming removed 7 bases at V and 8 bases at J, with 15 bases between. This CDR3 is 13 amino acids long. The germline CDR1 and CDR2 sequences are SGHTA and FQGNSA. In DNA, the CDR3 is TGTGCCAGCAACGATGGGGGGCCCGATGAGCAGTTCTTC. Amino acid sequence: CASNDGGPDEQFF.

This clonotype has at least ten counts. CDR3 residues: CASGIPNSPLHF. In DNA form, the CDR3 reads TGTGCCAGCGGGATACCGAATTCACCCCTCCACTTT. V is TRBV12-3 or TRBV12-4 and J is TRBJ1-6; D ambiguous. The V end was cut by 8 bases, the J end by 7 bases, with 9 bases between. This CDR3 spans 12 amino acids.

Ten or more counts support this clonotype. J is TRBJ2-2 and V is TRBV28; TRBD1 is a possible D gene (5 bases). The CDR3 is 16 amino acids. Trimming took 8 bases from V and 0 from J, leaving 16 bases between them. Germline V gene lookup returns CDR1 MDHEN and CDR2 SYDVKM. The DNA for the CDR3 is TGTGCCAGCGGCCCCAGATGGGGCCCGAACACCGGGGAGCTGTTTTTT. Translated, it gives CASGPRWGPNTGELFF.

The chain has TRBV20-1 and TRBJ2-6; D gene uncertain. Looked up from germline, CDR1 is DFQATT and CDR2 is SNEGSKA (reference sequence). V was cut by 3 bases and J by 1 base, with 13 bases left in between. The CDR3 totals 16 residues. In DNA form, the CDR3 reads TGCAGTGCTAGGGGAATGAGGATATCTGGGGCCAACGTCCTGACTTTC. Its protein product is CSARGMRISGANVLTF.

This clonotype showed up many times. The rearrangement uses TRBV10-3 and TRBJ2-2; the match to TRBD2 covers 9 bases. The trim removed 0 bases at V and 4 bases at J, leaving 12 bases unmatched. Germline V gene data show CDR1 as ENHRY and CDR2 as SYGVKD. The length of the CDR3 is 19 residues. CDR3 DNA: TGTGCCATCAGTGAGTCGAGCGGGGGGACTCCCGAAGGCACCGGGGAGCTGTTTTTT. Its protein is CAISESSGGTPEGTGELFF.

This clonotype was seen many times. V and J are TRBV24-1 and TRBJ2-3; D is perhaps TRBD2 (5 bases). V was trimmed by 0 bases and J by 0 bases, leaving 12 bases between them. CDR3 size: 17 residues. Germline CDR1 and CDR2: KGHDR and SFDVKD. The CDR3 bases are TGTGCCACCAGTGATTTGGACCGGGGTGTGAGCACAGATACGCAGTATTTT. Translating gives CATSDLDRGVSTDTQYF.

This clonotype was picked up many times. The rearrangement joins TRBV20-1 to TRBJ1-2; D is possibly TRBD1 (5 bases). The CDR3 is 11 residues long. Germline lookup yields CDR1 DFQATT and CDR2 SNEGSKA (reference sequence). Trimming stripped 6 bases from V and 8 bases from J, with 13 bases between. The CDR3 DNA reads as TGCAGTGCCGGGGCCCAGCGGGGCTACACCTTC. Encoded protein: CSAGAQRGYTF.

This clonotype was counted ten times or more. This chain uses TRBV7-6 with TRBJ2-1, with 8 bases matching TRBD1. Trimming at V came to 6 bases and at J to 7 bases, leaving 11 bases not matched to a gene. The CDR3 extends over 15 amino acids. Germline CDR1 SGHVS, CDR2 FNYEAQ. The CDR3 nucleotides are TGTGCCAGCAGTCGAGGCGCAGGGGGCTTGAATGAGCAGTTCTTC. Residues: CASSRGAGGLNEQFF.

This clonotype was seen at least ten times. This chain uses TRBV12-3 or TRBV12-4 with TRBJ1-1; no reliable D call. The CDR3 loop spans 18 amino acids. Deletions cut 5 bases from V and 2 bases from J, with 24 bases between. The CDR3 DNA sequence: TGTGCCAGCAGTCACCGAGCATTCACCGGGTCTACTAACACTGAAGCTTTCTTT. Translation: CASSHRAFTGSTNTEAFF.

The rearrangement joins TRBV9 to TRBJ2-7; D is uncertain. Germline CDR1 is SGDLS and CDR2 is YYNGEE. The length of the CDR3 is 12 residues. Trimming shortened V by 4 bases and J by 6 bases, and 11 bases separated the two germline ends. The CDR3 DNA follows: TGTGCCAGCAGCTCCTGGGGTAGCGAGCAGTACTTC. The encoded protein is CASSSWGSEQYF.

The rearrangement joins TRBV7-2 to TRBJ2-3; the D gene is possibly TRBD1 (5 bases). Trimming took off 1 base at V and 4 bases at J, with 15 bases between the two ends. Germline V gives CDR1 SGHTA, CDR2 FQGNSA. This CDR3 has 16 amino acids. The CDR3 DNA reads TGTGCCAGCAGCTTAGTAAACCCAGGCAGGGCAGATACGCAGTATTTT. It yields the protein CASSLVNPGRADTQYF.

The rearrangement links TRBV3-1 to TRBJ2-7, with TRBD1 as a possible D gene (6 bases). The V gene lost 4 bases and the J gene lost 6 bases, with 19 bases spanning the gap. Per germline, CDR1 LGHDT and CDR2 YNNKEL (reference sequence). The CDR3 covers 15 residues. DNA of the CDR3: TGTGCCAGCAGCCTGATGGCTTTCTCAGGGGCCGAGCAGTACTTC. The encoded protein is CASSLMAFSGAEQYF.

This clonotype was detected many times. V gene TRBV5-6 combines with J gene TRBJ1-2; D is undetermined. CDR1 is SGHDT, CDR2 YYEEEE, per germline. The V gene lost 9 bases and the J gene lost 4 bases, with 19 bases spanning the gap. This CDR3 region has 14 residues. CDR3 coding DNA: TGTGCCACCACCCAGTTGCCTAACTCCTATGGCTACACCTTC. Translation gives CATTQLPNSYGYTF.

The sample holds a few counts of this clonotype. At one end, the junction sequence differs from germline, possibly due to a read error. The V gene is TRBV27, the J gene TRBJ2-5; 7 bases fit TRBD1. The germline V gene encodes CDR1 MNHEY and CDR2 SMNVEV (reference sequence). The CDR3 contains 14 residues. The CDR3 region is CTSSFSGQQETQYF. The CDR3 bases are TGCACCAGCAGTTTTTCGGGACAGCAAGAGACCCAGTACTTC.

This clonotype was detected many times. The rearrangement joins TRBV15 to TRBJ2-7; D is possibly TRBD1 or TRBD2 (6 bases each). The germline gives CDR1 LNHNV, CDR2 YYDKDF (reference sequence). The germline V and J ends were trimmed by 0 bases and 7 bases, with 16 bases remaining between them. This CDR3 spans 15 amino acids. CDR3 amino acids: CATSRERGANFEQYF. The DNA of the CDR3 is TGTGCCACCAGCAGAGAGAGGGGGGCCAATTTTGAGCAGTACTTC.

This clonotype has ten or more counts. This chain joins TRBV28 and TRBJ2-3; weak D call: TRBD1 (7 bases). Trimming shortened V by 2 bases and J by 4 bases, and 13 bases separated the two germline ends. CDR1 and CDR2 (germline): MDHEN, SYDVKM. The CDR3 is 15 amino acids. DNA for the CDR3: TGTGCCAGCAGTTTAGGGTCAGGGGGGTCAGATACGCAGTATTTT. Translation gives CASSLGSGGSDTQYF.

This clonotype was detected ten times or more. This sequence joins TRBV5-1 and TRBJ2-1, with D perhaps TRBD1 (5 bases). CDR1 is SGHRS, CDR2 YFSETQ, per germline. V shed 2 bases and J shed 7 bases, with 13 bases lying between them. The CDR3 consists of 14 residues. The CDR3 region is CASSFLRAGNEQFF. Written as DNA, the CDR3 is TGCGCCAGCAGCTTTCTTCGGGCAGGGAATGAGCAGTTCTTC.

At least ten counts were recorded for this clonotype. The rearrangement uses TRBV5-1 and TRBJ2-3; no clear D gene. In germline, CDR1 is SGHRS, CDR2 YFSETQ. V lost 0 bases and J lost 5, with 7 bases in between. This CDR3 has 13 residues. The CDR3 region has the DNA TGCGCCAGCAGCTTGGAGCTCATAGATACGCAGTATTTT. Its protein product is CASSLELIDTQYF.

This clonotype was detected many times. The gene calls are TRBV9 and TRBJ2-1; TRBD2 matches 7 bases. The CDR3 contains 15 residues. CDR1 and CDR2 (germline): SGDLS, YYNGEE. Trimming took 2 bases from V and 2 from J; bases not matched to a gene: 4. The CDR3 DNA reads TGTGCCAGCAGCGTGGGGGGGACTACCTACAATGAGCAGTTCTTC. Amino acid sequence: CASSVGGTTYNEQFF. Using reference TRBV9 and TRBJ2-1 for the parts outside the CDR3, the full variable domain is DSGVTQTPKHLITATGQRVTLRCSPRSGDLSVYWYQQSLDQGLQFLIQYYNGEERAKGNILERFSAQQFPDLHSELNLSSLELGDSALYFCASSVGGTTYNEQFFGPGTRLTVL.

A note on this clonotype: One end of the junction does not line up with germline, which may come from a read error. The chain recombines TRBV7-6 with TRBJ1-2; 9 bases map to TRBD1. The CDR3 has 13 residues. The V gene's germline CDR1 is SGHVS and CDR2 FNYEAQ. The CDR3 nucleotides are TGTGCCAGTAGCTCCGGGACAGGGCTTGGCTACACCTTC. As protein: CASSSGTGLGYTF. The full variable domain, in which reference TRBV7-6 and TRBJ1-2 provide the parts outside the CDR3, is GAGVSQSPRYKVTKRGQDVALRCDPISGHVSLYWYRQALGQGPEFLTYFNYEAQQDKSGLPNDRFSAERPEGSISTLTIQRTEQRDSAMYRCASSSGTGLGYTFGSGTRLTVV.

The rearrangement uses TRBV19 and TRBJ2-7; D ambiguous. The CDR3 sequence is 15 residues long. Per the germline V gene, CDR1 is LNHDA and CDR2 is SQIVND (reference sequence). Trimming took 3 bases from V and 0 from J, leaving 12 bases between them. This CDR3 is CASSMARRDSYEQYF. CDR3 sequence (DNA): TGTGCCAGTAGTATGGCGCGCAGAGACTCCTACGAGCAGTACTTC.

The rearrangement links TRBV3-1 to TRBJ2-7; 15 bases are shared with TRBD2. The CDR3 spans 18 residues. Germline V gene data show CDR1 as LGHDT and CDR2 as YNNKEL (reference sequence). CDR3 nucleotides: TGTACCATCAGCCCCAGGACTAGCGGGGGGGGCAGCTCCTACGAGCAGTACTTC. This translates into CTISPRTSGGGSSYEQYF.

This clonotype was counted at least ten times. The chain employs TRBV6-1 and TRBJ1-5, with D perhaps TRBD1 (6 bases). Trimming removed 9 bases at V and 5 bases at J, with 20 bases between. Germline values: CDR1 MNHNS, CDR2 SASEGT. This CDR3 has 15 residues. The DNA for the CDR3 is TGTGCCAGTCGCCCTTTGACAGGAACTTATCAGCCCCAGCATTTT. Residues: CASRPLTGTYQPQHF.

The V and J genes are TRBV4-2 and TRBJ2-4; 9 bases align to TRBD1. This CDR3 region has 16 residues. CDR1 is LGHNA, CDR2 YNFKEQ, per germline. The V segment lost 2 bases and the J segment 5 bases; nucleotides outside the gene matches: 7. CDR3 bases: TGTGCCAGCAGCCAACAGGACAGGGGAAATCAAAACATTCAGTACTTC. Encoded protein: CASSQQDRGNQNIQYF.

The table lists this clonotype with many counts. CDR3 residues: CAGRTVAKNIQYF. CDR3 DNA sequence: TGTGCCGGAAGGACTGTAGCCAAAAACATTCAGTACTTC. The chain employs TRBV2 and TRBJ2-4; possibly TRBD2 for D (5 bases). Trimming removed 11 bases from V and 0 bases from J, with 11 bases in between. CDR3 length: 13 residues. The germline V gene encodes CDR1 SNHLY and CDR2 FYNNEI. The full variable domain, in which reference TRBV2 and TRBJ2-4 provide the parts outside the CDR3, is EPEVTQTPSHQVTQMGQEVILRCVPISNHLYFYWYRQILGQKVEFLVSFYNNEISEKSEIFDDQFSVERPDGSNFTLKIRSTKLEDSAMYFCAGRTVAKNIQYFGAGTRLSVL.

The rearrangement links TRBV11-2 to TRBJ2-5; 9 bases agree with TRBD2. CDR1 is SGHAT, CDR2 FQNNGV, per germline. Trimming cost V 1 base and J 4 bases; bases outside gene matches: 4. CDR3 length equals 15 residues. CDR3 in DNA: TGTGCCAGCAGCTTAGTAGGACTAGCGACAGAGACCCAGTACTTC. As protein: CASSLVGLATETQYF.

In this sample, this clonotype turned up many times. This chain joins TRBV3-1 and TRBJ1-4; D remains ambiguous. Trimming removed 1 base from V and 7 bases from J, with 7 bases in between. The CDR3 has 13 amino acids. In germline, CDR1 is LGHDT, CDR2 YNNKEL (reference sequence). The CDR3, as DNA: TGTGCCAGCAGCCAAGGTTGGTCTGAAAAACTGTTTTTT. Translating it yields CASSQGWSEKLFF. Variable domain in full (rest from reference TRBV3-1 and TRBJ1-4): DTAVSQTPKYLVTQMGNDKSIKCEQNLGHDTMYWYKQDSKKFLKIMFSYNNKELIINETVPNRFSPKSPDKAHLNLHINSLELGDSAVYFCASSQGWSEKLFFGSGTQLSVL.

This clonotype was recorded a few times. The CDR3 DNA follows: TGTGCCAGCAGCCGAAACAGGGGATGGAACACTGAAGCTTTCTTT. It specifies CASSRNRGWNTEAFF. This chain joins TRBV5-6 and TRBJ1-1; 7 bases are shared with TRBD1. Germline assignment: CDR1 SGHDT and CDR2 YYEEEE. CDR3 length equals 15 residues. After removal of 4 bases from V and 1 base from J, the junction contained 7 bases not matched to a gene.

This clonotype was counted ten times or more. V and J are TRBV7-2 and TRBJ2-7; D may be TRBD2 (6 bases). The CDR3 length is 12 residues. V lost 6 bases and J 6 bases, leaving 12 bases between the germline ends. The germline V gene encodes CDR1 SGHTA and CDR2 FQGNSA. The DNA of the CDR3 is TGTGCCAGCAGTCCCTTGGAGGGCGAGCAGTACTTC. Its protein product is CASSPLEGEQYF.

The CDR3 is CASSQTPGQGNEQFF. The CDR3 DNA reads TGTGCCAGCAGCCAGACACCGGGACAGGGTAATGAGCAGTTCTTC. The chain joins TRBV7-8 to TRBJ2-1; TRBD1 matches at 9 bases. CDR3 length equals 15 residues. The V gene end was trimmed by 5 bases and the J gene end by 7 bases; junction bases not matched to a gene: 9. Germline V CDR1 and CDR2: SGHVS, FQNEAQ.